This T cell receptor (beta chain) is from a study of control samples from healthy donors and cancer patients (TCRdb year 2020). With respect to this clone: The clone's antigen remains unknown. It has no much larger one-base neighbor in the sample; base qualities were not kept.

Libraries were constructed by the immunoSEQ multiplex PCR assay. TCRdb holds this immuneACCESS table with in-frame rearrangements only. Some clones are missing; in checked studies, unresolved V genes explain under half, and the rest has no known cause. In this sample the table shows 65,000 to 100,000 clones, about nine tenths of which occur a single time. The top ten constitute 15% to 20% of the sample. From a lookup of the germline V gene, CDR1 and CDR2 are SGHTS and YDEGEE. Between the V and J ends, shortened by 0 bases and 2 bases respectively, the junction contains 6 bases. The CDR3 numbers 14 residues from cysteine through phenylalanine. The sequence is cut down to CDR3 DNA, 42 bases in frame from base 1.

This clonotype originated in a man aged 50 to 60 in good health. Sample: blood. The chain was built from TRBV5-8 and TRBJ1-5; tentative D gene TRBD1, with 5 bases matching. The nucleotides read TGTGCCAGCAGCTTGGGGGACCGCAATCAGCCCCAGCATTTT. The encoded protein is CASSLGDRNQPQHF.